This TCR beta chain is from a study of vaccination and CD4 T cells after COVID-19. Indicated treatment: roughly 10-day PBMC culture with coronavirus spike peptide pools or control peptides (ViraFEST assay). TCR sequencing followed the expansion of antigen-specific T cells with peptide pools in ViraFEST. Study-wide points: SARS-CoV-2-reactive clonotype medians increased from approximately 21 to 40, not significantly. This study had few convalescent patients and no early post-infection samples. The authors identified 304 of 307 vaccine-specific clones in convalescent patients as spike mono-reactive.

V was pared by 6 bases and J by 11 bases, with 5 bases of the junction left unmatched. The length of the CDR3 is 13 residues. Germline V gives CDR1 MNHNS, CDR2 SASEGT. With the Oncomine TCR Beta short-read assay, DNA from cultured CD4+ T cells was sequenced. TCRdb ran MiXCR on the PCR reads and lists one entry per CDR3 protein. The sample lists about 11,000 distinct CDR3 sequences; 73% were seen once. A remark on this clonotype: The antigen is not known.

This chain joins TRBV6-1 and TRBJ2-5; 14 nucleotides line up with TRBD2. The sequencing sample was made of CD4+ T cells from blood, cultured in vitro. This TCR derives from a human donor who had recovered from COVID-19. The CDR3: CASRGTSGSTQYF. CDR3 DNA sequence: TGTGCCAGCAGAGGGACTAGCGGGAGTACACAGTACTTC.